A selection of T cell receptor beta chains follows, all from one sample in a study of blood T cell repertoires in COVID-19. Clones were sequenced by immunoSEQ multiplex PCR, and TCRdb holds only the in-frame ones, with some missing. Of about 270,000 clones listed, under 90% are singletons. The sequenced sample was PBMCs or T cells enriched from blood (not recorded which). The receptors were sampled from an older woman who had recovered from COVID-19. The CDR3 runs from the conserved cysteine through the conserved F or W. Fields, in order: J gene, CDR3 length, clone size, D gene, V gene, CDR3 DNA, CDR3 protein. D genes are given only for firm matches. The size field is filled for only some rows; it gives once, few, many or a size class.

J: TRBJ1-1
length: 14
size: .
D: .
V: TRBV5-1
DNA: TGCGCCAGCCGAGATACAGGGCAGAACACTGAAGCTTTCTTT
CDR3: CASRDTGQNTEAFF

J: TRBJ1-2
length: 13
size: .
D: TRBD1
V: TRBV5-4
DNA: TGTGCCAGCAGCCGGGGGACAGATGCTGGCTACACCTTC
CDR3: CASSRGTDAGYTF

J: TRBJ2-7
length: 14
size: .
D: TRBD2
V: TRBV11-2
DNA: TGTGCCAGCAGCCGCTCTAGCGGCCACTACGAGCAGTACTTC
CDR3: CASSRSSGHYEQYF

J: TRBJ1-5
length: 16
size: few
D: .
V: TRBV27
DNA: TGTGCCAGCAGTTTACTTGGAGGGCGCGGCAATCAGCCCCAGCATTTT
CDR3: CASSLLGGRGNQPQHF

J: TRBJ1-3
length: 16
size: .
D: .
V: TRBV3-1/TRBV3-2
DNA: TGTGCCAGCAGCCCAGAGGCTTGGAGCGCTGGAAACACCATATATTTT
CDR3: CASSPEAWSAGNTIYF

J: TRBJ1-3
length: 15
size: .
D: .
V: TRBV19
DNA: TGTGCCAGTAGTTTATTAGTCGGGGCTGGAAACACCATATATTTT
CDR3: CASSLLVGAGNTIYF

J: TRBJ2-5
length: 14
size: .
D: .
V: TRBV28
DNA: TGTGCCAGCAGACCGAACGGAGACGTAGAGACCCAGTACTTC
CDR3: CASRPNGDVETQYF

J: TRBJ1-4
length: 14
size: .
D: .
V: TRBV2
DNA: TGTGCCAGCAGTGAAGCGCGAGACAGGTGGAAACTGTTTTTT
CDR3: CASSEARDRWKLFF

J: TRBJ2-5
length: 14
size: .
D: TRBD2
V: TRBV28
DNA: TGTGCCAGCAGTAGCGGGGGCAGGGTAGAGACCCAGTACTTC
CDR3: CASSSGGRVETQYF

J: TRBJ2-3
length: 13
size: .
D: TRBD1
V: TRBV5-4
DNA: TGTGCCAGCAGCGGGGGACAGGGTTTGCCGCAGTATTTT
CDR3: CASSGGQGLPQYF

J: TRBJ2-1
length: 15
size: .
D: TRBD2
V: TRBV7-9
DNA: TGTGCCAGCAGCGGTGAGGGACTAGCGGGGGCCAAGCAGTTCTTC
CDR3: CASSGEGLAGAKQFF

J: TRBJ2-5
length: 17
size: .
D: TRBD2
V: TRBV27
DNA: TGTGCCAGCAGTTCGACCCTACTAGCGGGGGGCTGGGAGACCCAGTACTTC
CDR3: CASSSTLLAGGWETQYF

J: TRBJ1-4
length: 16
size: .
D: .
V: TRBV28
DNA: TGTGCCAGCAGTTTAGGAGTTGGGGGCGGTGAAGAAAAACTGTTTTTT
CDR3: CASSLGVGGGEEKLFF

J: TRBJ1-3
length: 16
size: few
D: TRBD1
V: TRBV19
DNA: TGTGCCAGTAGTCCGCCCCGGGACAGCTCTGGAAACACCATATATTTT
CDR3: CASSPPRDSSGNTIYF

J: TRBJ1-2
length: 13
size: few
D: TRBD1
V: TRBV28
DNA: TGTGCCAGCAGCACAGGGGGCCGCTATGGCTACACCTTC
CDR3: CASSTGGRYGYTF

J: TRBJ1-2
length: 14
size: .
D: TRBD1
V: TRBV7-8
DNA: TGTGCCAGCAGCTTGACAGGGCAGGCCTATGGCTACACCTTC
CDR3: CASSLTGQAYGYTF

J: TRBJ2-5
length: 15
size: .
D: TRBD1
V: TRBV7-2
DNA: TGTGCCAGCAGCTTAGTTATGGGACAGCAAGAGACCCAGTACTTC
CDR3: CASSLVMGQQETQYF

J: TRBJ2-3
length: 14
size: .
D: .
V: TRBV9
DNA: TGTGCCAGCAGCGGGCGTGGGGGGACAGATACGCAGTATTTT
CDR3: CASSGRGGTDTQYF

J: TRBJ1-5
length: 15
size: once
D: TRBD1
V: TRBV6-4
DNA: TGTGCCAGCTTACTGGAGACAGGGGGCAATCAGCCCCAGCATTTT
CDR3: CASLLETGGNQPQHF

J: TRBJ1-1
length: 14
size: once
D: .
V: TRBV7-9
DNA: TGTGCCAGCAGCTTAGTCTACGAGGGTACTGAAGCTTTCTTT
CDR3: CASSLVYEGTEAFF

J: TRBJ1-5
length: 13
size: .
D: .
V: TRBV28
DNA: TGTGCCACGTTCGAGGGCGAGCATCAGCCCCAGCATTTT
CDR3: CATFEGEHQPQHF

J: TRBJ1-5
length: 12
size: .
D: TRBD1
V: TRBV30
DNA: TGTGCCTGGGGGACAGGGTTTCAGCCCCAGCATTTT
CDR3: CAWGTGFQPQHF

J: TRBJ1-1
length: 15
size: .
D: .
V: TRBV11-2
DNA: TGTGCCAGCAGCTCCCGAAGGTATATGGCGGTGGAGGCTTTCTTT
CDR3: CASSSRRYMAVEAFF

J: TRBJ2-1
length: 14
size: .
D: TRBD2
V: TRBV5-1
DNA: TGCGCCAGCGAACGGGAGGCATCCTACAATGAGCAGTTCTTC
CDR3: CASEREASYNEQFF

J: TRBJ1-6
length: 15
size: .
D: TRBD1
V: TRBV2
DNA: TGTGCCAGCAGTGTTTTGGGACAGTATAATTCACCCCTCCACTTT
CDR3: CASSVLGQYNSPLHF

J: TRBJ1-1
length: 13
size: .
D: .
V: TRBV29-1
DNA: TGCAGCGTTGTAGCCCTAGTTGGCACTGAAGCTTTCTTT
CDR3: CSVVALVGTEAFF

J: TRBJ2-2
length: 17
size: .
D: TRBD2
V: TRBV11-2
DNA: TGTGCCAGCTCAGGGCGCAGGACGGGGGGTTTCACCGGGGAGCTGTTTTTT
CDR3: CASSGRRTGGFTGELFF

J: TRBJ1-2
length: 16
size: .
D: TRBD1
V: TRBV5-4
DNA: TGTGCCAGCAGCTTGTTCGGGACAGGGCCCGGTTACGGCTACACCTTC
CDR3: CASSLFGTGPGYGYTF

J: TRBJ1-4
length: 16
size: .
D: TRBD1
V: TRBV5-1
DNA: TGCGCCAGCAGCCGAACGTCCAGCCAGGGGGATGAAAAACTGTTTTTT
CDR3: CASSRTSSQGDEKLFF

J: TRBJ2-4
length: 13
size: once
D: .
V: TRBV28
DNA: TGTGCCAGCAGTTTACCCCGGGGGAACATTCAGTACTTC
CDR3: CASSLPRGNIQYF

J: TRBJ2-1
length: 16
size: .
D: TRBD2
V: TRBV18
DNA: TGTGCCAGCTCCCCAAATCTAGCGGGGTCCTACAATGAGCAGTTCTTC
CDR3: CASSPNLAGSYNEQFF

J: TRBJ1-6
length: 15
size: .
D: TRBD1
V: TRBV19
DNA: TGTGCCAGTAACCGGGACAGGGGGCTTAATTCACCCCTCCACTTT
CDR3: CASNRDRGLNSPLHF

J: TRBJ1-6
length: 16
size: .
D: .
V: TRBV28
DNA: TGTGCCAGCAGTTCCTCCTCCCGTAGGAGAAATTCACCCCTCCACTTT
CDR3: CASSSSSRRRNSPLHF

J: TRBJ2-7
length: 15
size: .
D: .
V: TRBV28
DNA: TGTGCCAGCAGTTTATTACCCGGGAAAGGCTACGAGCAGTACTTC
CDR3: CASSLLPGKGYEQYF

J: TRBJ2-1
length: 17
size: .
D: TRBD2
V: TRBV7-9
DNA: TGTGCCAGCAGTCGGACTAGCGGGGATACTGTCTACAATGAGCAGTTCTTC
CDR3: CASSRTSGDTVYNEQFF

J: TRBJ2-5
length: 15
size: .
D: TRBD2
V: TRBV2
DNA: TGTGCCAGCAGTGTGGGACTAGCGGGGGTACAGACCCAGTACTTC
CDR3: CASSVGLAGVQTQYF

J: TRBJ1-6
length: 15
size: .
D: .
V: TRBV28
DNA: TGTGCCAGCAGTCTCACACAGGATTACAATTCACCCCTCCACTTT
CDR3: CASSLTQDYNSPLHF

J: TRBJ2-7
length: 15
size: .
D: TRBD1
V: TRBV7-2
DNA: TGTGCCAGCAGCTTACGGGACAGGGGTTTCTACGAGCAGTACTTC
CDR3: CASSLRDRGFYEQYF

J: TRBJ2-1
length: 15
size: .
D: .
V: TRBV7-9
DNA: TGTGCCAGCAGCTTAGTTAGTAGCGGAGACAATGAGCAGTTCTTC
CDR3: CASSLVSSGDNEQFF

J: TRBJ1-1
length: 13
size: .
D: TRBD1
V: TRBV30
DNA: TGTGCACGAACAACAGGGGGCAACACTGAAGCTTTCTTT
CDR3: CARTTGGNTEAFF

J: TRBJ1-2
length: 15
size: .
D: TRBD1
V: TRBV3-1/TRBV3-2
DNA: TGTGCCAGCAGCCAGGTACAGGGGGCGGTCAATGGCTACACCTTC
CDR3: CASSQVQGAVNGYTF

J: TRBJ1-3
length: 11
size: .
D: .
V: TRBV6-5
DNA: TGTGCCGGCAGGGAGGGAAACACCATATATTTT
CDR3: CAGREGNTIYF

J: TRBJ1-3
length: 14
size: .
D: .
V: TRBV4-1
DNA: TGCGCCAGCAGCCAAGGGGGCTCGGAAAACACCATATATTTT
CDR3: CASSQGGSENTIYF

J: TRBJ2-1
length: 11
size: .
D: .
V: TRBV2
DNA: TGTGCCAGCAGTGAAGGGGGCGTCCAGTTCTTC
CDR3: CASSEGGVQFF

J: TRBJ1-6
length: 15
size: .
D: .
V: TRBV7-3
DNA: TGTGCCAGCAGCCCCTCGTTGGGGGCGAATTCACCCCTCCACTTT
CDR3: CASSPSLGANSPLHF

J: TRBJ2-3
length: 15
size: .
D: TRBD2
V: TRBV19
DNA: TGTGCCAGTAGAACAATCCGGGGGGGCCGACATACGCAGTATTTT
CDR3: CASRTIRGGRHTQYF